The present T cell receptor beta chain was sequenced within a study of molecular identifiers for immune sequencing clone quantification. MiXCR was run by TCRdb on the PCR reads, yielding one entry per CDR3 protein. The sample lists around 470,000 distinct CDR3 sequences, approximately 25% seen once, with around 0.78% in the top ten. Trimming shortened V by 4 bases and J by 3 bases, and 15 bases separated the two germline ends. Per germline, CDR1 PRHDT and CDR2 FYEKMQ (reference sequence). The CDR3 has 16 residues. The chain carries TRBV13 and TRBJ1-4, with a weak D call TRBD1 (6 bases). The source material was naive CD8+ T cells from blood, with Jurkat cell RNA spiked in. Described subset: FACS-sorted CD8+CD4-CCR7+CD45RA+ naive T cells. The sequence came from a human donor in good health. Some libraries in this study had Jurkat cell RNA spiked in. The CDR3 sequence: CASSSHRDASNEKLFF. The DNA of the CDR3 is TGTGCCAGCAGCTCCCACAGGGATGCATCTAATGAAAAACTGTTTTTT.